The T cell receptor (beta chain) under discussion was sequenced for a study of CD8 T cells in ankylosing spondylitis (dated by TCRdb to about 2017). Background on the whole study: The study set out to find disease-linked TCR variants by profiling T cell receptor beta repertoires in ankylosing spondylitis patients and healthy donors. The full study cohort was made up of 25 to 30 ankylosing spondylitis patients and roughly 98 healthy donors. Peripheral blood was sampled, and synovial fluid was also collected from ankylosing spondylitis patients.

Overall study outcomes, separate from this receptor: Some TCR beta motif variants had previously been reported in synovial fluid and blood of reactive arthritis patients, which suggested common disease-initiation mechanisms. The disease-linked clones were reported to be significantly enriched in matched synovial fluid samples from ankylosing spondylitis patients. The disease-linked clones showed a CD8+ phenotype and occurred at relatively low frequencies in peripheral blood. Blood from ankylosing spondylitis patients appeared to be characterized by a TCR beta motif composed of several highly homologous amino acid variants.

This clonotype came up many times. No cognate antigen has been identified for it. Base qualities are not at hand, and no much larger clone is one base apart. The sequencing machine was an Illumina HiSeq 2500. TCR beta libraries were prepared by quantitative 5'-RACE with molecular barcodes. Per the original workflow: To identify disease-linked TCR variants, a new computational method was used, one built on a probabilistic model of VDJ rearrangement. TCRdb reprocessed the public reads (quality trimming at Q25 with fastp, clone calling with MiXCR) and kept in-frame beta chains. When rows share a CDR3 protein, they turn into one entry using the most common DNA and genes. Clone size and V and J calls follow TCRdb, not the original study. The sample table holds about 130,000 distinct CDR3 sequences, of which around 9% were seen once. The biggest ten clones account for about 3.3% of the sample. The source of this sequence is a male donor with ankylosing spondylitis or in good health (not recorded which). Sample: blood, either unsorted or a sorted T cell fraction (not recorded which).

The CDR3 corresponds to CASSPGGWNTGELFF. In nucleotide form, the sequence is TGTGCCAGCAGCCCAGGGGGCTGGAACACCGGGGAGCTGTTTTTT. The chain is made from TRBV6-4 and TRBJ2-2; 8 central nucleotides agree with TRBD1. V trim: 6 bases; J trim: 1 base; unmatched bases: 4. The CDR1 and CDR2 encoded by the germline V gene are MRHNA and SNTAGT. The CDR3 measures 15 amino acids from cysteine to phenylalanine. Only the CDR3 DNA is retained, 45 bases long and in frame from the first base.